These 15 T cell receptor beta chains came from one sample sequenced in a study of cytomegalovirus exposure and HLA in healthy donors. The PCR had 60 Vbeta and 13 Jbeta primers. Data came from immunoSEQ multiplex PCR; TCRdb stores just in-frame clones and leaves some out. This sample has approximately 170,000 clones; over 60% occur once, and the top ten carry approximately 5%. Sequenced input: PBMCs. These receptors were taken from a man aged 25-45 years in good health and CMV-seropositive.

This chain joins TRBV15 and TRBJ1-1; D may be TRBD1 (5 bases). The CDR3 totals 15 residues. Trimming removed 3 bases at V and 4 bases at J, with 15 bases between. CDR1 LNHNV and CDR2 YYDKDF come from the germline V gene (reference sequence). This chain's CDR3 is CATSSYSGGTTEAFF. The CDR3 nucleotides are TGTGCCACCAGCAGTTATTCCGGGGGAACCACTGAAGCTTTCTTT.

The rearrangement uses TRBV4-1 and TRBJ1-1; TRBD1 matches at 7 bases. Germline V gene data show CDR1 as MGHRA and CDR2 as YSYEKL. The CDR3 consists of 14 residues. V lost 4 bases to trimming and J lost 6 bases; unmatched junction nucleotides: 8. The CDR3 sequence: CASSPPTGSAEAFF. CDR3 in DNA: TGCGCCAGCAGCCCACCGACAGGGAGTGCTGAAGCTTTCTTT.

The chain uses TRBV9 and TRBJ1-4; 9 nucleotides align to TRBD1. The germline CDR1 and CDR2 sequences are SGDLS and YYNGEE. This CDR3 is built from 16 residues. With 3 bases clipped from V and 7 bases from J, the junction kept 10 bases outside the gene matches. CDR3 DNA sequence: TGTGCCAGCAGCGCAAACACAGGGGGCAGGAGTGAAAAACTGTTTTTT. Protein product: CASSANTGGRSEKLFF. Using reference TRBV9 and TRBJ1-4 for the parts outside the CDR3, the full variable domain is DSGVTQTPKHLITATGQRVTLRCSPRSGDLSVYWYQQSLDQGLQFLIQYYNGEERAKGNILERFSAQQFPDLHSELNLSSLELGDSALYFCASSANTGGRSEKLFFGSGTQLSVL.

The chain has TRBV9 and TRBJ1-6; TRBD1 matches at 9 bases. The CDR3 is made up of 14 amino acids. Germline V gene sequence: CDR1 SGDLS, CDR2 YYNGEE. V shed 6 bases, J shed 8 bases, and the junction held 6 bases outside the gene matches. The CDR3 loop reads CASTLDRGDSPLHF. CDR3 in DNA: TGTGCCAGCACCCTTGACAGGGGGGATTCACCCCTCCACTTT.

The gene calls are TRBV7-6 and TRBJ2-1; 8 bases are shared with TRBD2. Germline lookup yields CDR1 SGHVS and CDR2 FNYEAQ. The CDR3 has 15 residues. The V and J ends lost 5 bases and 6 bases, in that order; junction bases with no gene match: 9. The CDR3: CASSLNQRESNEQFF. Written as DNA, the CDR3 is TGTGCCAGCAGCCTAAACCAGCGGGAGTCCAATGAGCAGTTCTTC.

The chain uses TRBV6-1 and TRBJ1-4; possibly TRBD1 for D (5 bases). V was shortened by 8 bases and J by 4 bases, with 17 bases between the two germline ends. Germline V gene lookup returns CDR1 MNHNS and CDR2 SASEGT. The CDR3 totals 15 residues. The CDR3 is CASARGGVYNEKLFF. The CDR3 DNA reads TGTGCCAGCGCAAGGGGAGGGGTATATAATGAAAAACTGTTTTTT.

This chain joins TRBV19 and TRBJ2-1; possible D gene TRBD2, 6 bases. From germline, CDR1 is LNHDA and CDR2 SQIVND (reference sequence). The CDR3 loop spans 17 amino acids. V was trimmed by 1 base and J by 10 bases, leaving 23 bases between them. The CDR3 DNA is TGTGCCAGTAGTATAGGTGGAAGCGGACCTTCGGCGGGGGAGCAGTTCTTC. It yields the protein CASSIGGSGPSAGEQFF.

This clone was seen just once. Sequence at one end of the junction differs from germline and may be a read error. The chain recombines TRBV7-9 with TRBJ2-5; D gene ambiguous. Germline loops: CDR1 SEHNR, CDR2 FQNEAQ (reference sequence). CDR3 length: 11 residues. The CDR3 DNA reads as TGTTCCAGCACCCCCTCTGAGACCCAGTACTTC. This translates into CSSTPSETQYF.

This chain uses TRBV9 with TRBJ2-5; 8 bases map to TRBD2. V was pared by 0 bases and J by 5 bases, with 3 bases of the junction left unmatched. This CDR3 has 14 residues. Germline lookup yields CDR1 SGDLS and CDR2 YYNGEE. The CDR3 region has the DNA TGTGCCAGCAGCGTAGGCCGGGGGGGGGAGACCCAGTACTTC. It yields the protein CASSVGRGGETQYF.

The V call is TRBV27, the J call TRBJ2-1; D possibly corresponds to TRBD2 (5 bases). CDR1 is MNHEY and CDR2 is SMNVEV in the germline V gene (reference sequence). The CDR3 consists of 12 residues. V dropped 5 bases and J dropped 8 bases, with 10 bases sitting between them. The CDR3 loop reads CASSPGMDEQFF. The CDR3 DNA is TGTGCCAGCAGTCCGGGGATGGATGAGCAGTTCTTC.

This chain links TRBV6-5 with TRBJ1-2, with 11 nucleotides matching TRBD1. The CDR3 length is 16 residues. From germline, CDR1 is MNHEY and CDR2 SVGAGI. The V and J ends lost 2 bases and 6 bases, in that order; junction bases with no gene match: 8. CDR3 nucleotide sequence: TGTGCCAGCAGTTACAGGGGACAGGGGGGAGTTAATGGCTACACCTTC. It specifies CASSYRGQGGVNGYTF.

V usage is TRBV6-1 and J usage is TRBJ1-2; TRBD1 agrees at 7 bases. The ends lost 6 bases at V and 2 bases at J; junction bases unmatched: 6. The length of the CDR3 is 14 residues. CDR1 is MNHNS and CDR2 is SASEGT in the germline V gene. The CDR3 is CASRFRGENYGYTF. In DNA form, the CDR3 reads TGTGCCAGCAGGTTCAGGGGGGAGAACTATGGCTACACCTTC.

The chain uses TRBV7-9 and TRBJ1-3; TRBD1 might be the D (6 bases). Trimming removed 4 bases at V and 0 bases at J, with 10 bases between. CDR3 length: 15 amino acids. Germline V gene sequence: CDR1 SEHNR, CDR2 FQNEAQ (reference sequence). The CDR3 DNA reads TGTGCCAGCAGCTCGGACAGACTCTCTGGAAACACCATATATTTT. Its protein product is CASSSDRLSGNTIYF.

In its sample, this clone was seen once. J is TRBJ2-7 and V is TRBV7-3; TRBD2 matches 8 bases. The CDR3 totals 14 residues. After removal of 3 bases from V and 7 bases from J, the junction contained 8 bases not matched to a gene. Germline values: CDR1 SGHTA, CDR2 FQGTGA. The CDR3 here is CASSFGRAEGEQYF. The CDR3 bases are TGTGCCAGCAGCTTCGGGAGGGCCGAGGGAGAGCAGTACTTC.

The chain carries TRBV30 and TRBJ2-1; 7 bases line up with TRBD2. Germline CDR1 and CDR2: GTSNPN and SVGIG (reference sequence). The CDR3 runs 13 residues. The V and J ends lost 5 bases and 5 bases, in that order; junction bases with no gene match: 6. CDR3 nucleotides: TGTGCCTGGGAAGCGGGGCACCACAATGAGCAGTTCTTC. Translated, it gives CAWEAGHHNEQFF.